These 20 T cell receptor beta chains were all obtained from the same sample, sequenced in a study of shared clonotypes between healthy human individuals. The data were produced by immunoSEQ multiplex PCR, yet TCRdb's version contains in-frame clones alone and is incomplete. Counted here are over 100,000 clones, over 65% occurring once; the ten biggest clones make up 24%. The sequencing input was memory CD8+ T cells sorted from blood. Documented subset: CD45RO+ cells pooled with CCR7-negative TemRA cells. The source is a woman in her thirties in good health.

The CDR3 coding sequence is TGCGCCAGCAGCTTGGACCGATGGGACTACGAGCAGTACTTC. Protein sequence: CASSLDRWDYEQYF. The chain joins TRBV5-1 to TRBJ2-7; D remains ambiguous. From germline, CDR1 is SGHRS and CDR2 YFSETQ. This CDR3 is built from 14 residues. Trimming stripped 0 bases from V and 3 bases from J, with 10 bases between.

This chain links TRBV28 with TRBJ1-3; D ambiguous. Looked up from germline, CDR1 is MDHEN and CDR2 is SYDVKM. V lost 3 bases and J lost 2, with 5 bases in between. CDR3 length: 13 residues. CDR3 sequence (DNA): TGTGCCAGCAGTTTTGACCCTGGAAACACCATATATTTT. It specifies CASSFDPGNTIYF.

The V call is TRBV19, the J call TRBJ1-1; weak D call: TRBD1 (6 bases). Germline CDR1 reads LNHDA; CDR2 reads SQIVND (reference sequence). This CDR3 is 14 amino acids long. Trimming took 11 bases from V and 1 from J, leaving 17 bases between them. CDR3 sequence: CASRLGQKNTEAFF. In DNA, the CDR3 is TGTGCCTCTCGGCTGGGACAAAAGAACACTGAAGCTTTCTTT. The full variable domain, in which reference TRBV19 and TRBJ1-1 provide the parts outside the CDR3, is DGGITQSPKYLFRKEGQNVTLSCEQNLNHDAMYWYRQDPGQGLRLIYYSQIVNDFQKGDIAEGYSVSREKKESFPLTVTSAQKNPTAFYLCASRLGQKNTEAFFGQGTRLTVV.

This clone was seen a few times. CDR3 protein: CASRPANTGELFF. Written as DNA, the CDR3 is TGTGCCAGCAGGCCAGCCAACACCGGGGAGCTGTTTTTT. The rearrangement links TRBV6-1 to TRBJ2-2, with unresolved D. The CDR3 sequence is 13 residues long. The V and J ends lost 6 bases and 2 bases respectively, with 7 bases between them. Per germline, CDR1 MNHNS and CDR2 SASEGT.

The DNA of the CDR3 is TGCGCCAGCAGCCAAGGGGACAGGGCCTACGAGCAGTACTTC. This translates into CASSQGDRAYEQYF. This sequence joins TRBV4-3 and TRBJ2-7, with 9 bases matching TRBD1. From germline, CDR1 is LGHNA and CDR2 YSLEER. The length of the CDR3 is 14 residues. The V segment lost 1 base and the J segment 2 bases; nucleotides outside the gene matches: 0.

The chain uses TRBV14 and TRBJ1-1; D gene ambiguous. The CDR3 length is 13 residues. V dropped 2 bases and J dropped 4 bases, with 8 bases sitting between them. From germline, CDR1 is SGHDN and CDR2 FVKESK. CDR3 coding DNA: TGTGCCAGCAGCCAACTTTCCCGCACTGAAGCTTTCTTT. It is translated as CASSQLSRTEAFF.

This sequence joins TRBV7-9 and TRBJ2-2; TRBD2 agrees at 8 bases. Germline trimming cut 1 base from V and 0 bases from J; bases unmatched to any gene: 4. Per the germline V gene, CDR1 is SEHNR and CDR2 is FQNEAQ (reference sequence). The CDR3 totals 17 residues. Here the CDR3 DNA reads TGTGCCAGCAGCTTAGTAATAGCGGGAACGAACACCGGGGAGCTGTTTTTT. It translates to CASSLVIAGTNTGELFF.

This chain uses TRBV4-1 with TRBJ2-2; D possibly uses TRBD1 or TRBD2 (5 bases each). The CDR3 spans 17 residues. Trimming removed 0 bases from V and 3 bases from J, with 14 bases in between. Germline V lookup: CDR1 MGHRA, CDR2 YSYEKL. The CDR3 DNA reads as TGCGCCAGCAGCCAAGATCTTGAGGGGAGATACACCGGGGAGCTGTTTTTT. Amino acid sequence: CASSQDLEGRYTGELFF.

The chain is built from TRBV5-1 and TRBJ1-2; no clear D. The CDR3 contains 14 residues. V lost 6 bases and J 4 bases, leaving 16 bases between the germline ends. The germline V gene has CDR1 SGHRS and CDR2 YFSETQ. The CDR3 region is CASKEWGESYGYTF. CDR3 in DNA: TGCGCCAGCAAGGAGTGGGGAGAGTCCTATGGCTACACCTTC. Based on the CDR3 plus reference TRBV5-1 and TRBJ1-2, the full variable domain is KAGVTQTPRYLIKTRGQQVTLSCSPISGHRSVSWYQQTPGQGLQFLFEYFSETQRNKGNFPGRFSGRQFSNSRSEMNVSTLELGDSALYLCASKEWGESYGYTFGSGTRLTVV.

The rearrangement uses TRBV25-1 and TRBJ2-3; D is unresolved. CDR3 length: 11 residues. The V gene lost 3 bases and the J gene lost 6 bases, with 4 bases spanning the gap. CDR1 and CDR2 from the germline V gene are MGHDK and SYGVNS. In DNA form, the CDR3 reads TGTGCCAGCAGTGAGGGTGATACGCAGTATTTT. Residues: CASSEGDTQYF.

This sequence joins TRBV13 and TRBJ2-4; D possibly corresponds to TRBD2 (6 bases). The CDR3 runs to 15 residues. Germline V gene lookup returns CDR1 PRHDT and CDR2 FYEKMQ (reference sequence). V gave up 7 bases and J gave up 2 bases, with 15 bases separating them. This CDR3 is CASKVRGGTKNIQYF. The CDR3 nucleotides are TGTGCCAGCAAGGTCCGGGGAGGTACCAAAAACATTCAGTACTTC. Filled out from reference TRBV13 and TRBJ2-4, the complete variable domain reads AAGVIQSPRHLIKEKRETATLKCYPIPRHDTVYWYQQGPGQDPQFLISFYEKMQSDKGSIPDRFSAQQFSDYHSELNMSSLELGDSALYFCASKVRGGTKNIQYFGAGTRLSVL.

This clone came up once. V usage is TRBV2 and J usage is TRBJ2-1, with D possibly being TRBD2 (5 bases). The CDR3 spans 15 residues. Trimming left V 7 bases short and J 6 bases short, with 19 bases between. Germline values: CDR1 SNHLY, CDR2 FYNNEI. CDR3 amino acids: CASISPDFSINEQFF. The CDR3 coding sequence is TGTGCCAGCATCTCCCCGGACTTTTCCATCAATGAGCAGTTCTTC. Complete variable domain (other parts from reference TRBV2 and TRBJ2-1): EPEVTQTPSHQVTQMGQEVILRCVPISNHLYFYWYRQILGQKVEFLVSFYNNEISEKSEIFDDQFSVERPDGSNFTLKIRSTKLEDSAMYFCASISPDFSINEQFFGPGTRLTVL.

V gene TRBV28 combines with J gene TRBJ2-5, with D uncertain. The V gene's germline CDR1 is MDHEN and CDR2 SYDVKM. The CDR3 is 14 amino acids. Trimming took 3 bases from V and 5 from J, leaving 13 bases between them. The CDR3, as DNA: TGTGCCAGCAGTTTTGGAAACCTTCCGGAGACCCAGTACTTC. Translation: CASSFGNLPETQYF.

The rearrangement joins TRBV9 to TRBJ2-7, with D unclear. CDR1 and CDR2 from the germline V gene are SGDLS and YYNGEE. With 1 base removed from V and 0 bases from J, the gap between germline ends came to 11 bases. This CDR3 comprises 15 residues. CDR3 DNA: TGTGCCAGCAGCGTAAGGGAAAATCCCTCCTACGAGCAGTACTTC. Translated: CASSVRENPSYEQYF. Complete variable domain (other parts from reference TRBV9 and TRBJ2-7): DSGVTQTPKHLITATGQRVTLRCSPRSGDLSVYWYQQSLDQGLQFLIQYYNGEERAKGNILERFSAQQFPDLHSELNLSSLELGDSALYFCASSVRENPSYEQYFGPGTRLTVT.

The CDR3 DNA sequence: TGTGCCAGCAGTTTTGTGACAGGGGTAAATCGGTTCTTC. Translated, it gives CASSFVTGVNRFF. The genes are TRBV28 and TRBJ2-1, with 8 positions matching TRBD1. Germline lookup yields CDR1 MDHEN and CDR2 SYDVKM. The junction had 10 bases not matched to a gene; V was cut back by 3 bases and J by 15 bases. This CDR3 is 13 amino acids long.

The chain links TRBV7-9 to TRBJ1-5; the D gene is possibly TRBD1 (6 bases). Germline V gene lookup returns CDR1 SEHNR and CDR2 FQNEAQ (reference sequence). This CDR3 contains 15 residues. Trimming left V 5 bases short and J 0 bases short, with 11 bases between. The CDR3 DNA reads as TGTGCCAGCAGCCTGGACAGTTATAGCAATCAGCCCCAGCATTTT. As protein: CASSLDSYSNQPQHF.

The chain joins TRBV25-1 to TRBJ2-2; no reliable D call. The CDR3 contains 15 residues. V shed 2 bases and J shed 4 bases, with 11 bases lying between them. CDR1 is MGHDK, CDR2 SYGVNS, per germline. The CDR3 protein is CASSEPTVATGELFF. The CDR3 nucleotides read TGTGCCAGCAGTGAACCCACAGTTGCCACCGGGGAGCTGTTTTTT.

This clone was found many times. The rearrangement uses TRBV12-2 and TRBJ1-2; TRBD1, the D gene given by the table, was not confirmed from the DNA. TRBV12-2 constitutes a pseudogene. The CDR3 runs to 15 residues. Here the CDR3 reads CASRAWTGPIHGYTF. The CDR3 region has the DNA TGTGCAAGTCGAGCCTGGACAGGCCCCATACATGGCTACACCTTC.

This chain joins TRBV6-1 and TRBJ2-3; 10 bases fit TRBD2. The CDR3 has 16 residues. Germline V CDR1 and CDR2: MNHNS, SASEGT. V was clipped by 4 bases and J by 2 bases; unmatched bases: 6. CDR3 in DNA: TGTGCCAGCAGTGTATCTAGCGGGAGCCCCACAGATACGCAGTATTTT. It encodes CASSVSSGSPTDTQYF.

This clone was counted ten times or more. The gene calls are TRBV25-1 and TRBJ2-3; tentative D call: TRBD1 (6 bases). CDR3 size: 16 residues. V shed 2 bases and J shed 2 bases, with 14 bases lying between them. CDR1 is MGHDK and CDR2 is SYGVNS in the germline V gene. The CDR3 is CASSEGGRGDTDTQYF. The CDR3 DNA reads TGTGCCAGCAGTGAAGGGGGCAGGGGAGACACAGATACGCAGTATTTT.